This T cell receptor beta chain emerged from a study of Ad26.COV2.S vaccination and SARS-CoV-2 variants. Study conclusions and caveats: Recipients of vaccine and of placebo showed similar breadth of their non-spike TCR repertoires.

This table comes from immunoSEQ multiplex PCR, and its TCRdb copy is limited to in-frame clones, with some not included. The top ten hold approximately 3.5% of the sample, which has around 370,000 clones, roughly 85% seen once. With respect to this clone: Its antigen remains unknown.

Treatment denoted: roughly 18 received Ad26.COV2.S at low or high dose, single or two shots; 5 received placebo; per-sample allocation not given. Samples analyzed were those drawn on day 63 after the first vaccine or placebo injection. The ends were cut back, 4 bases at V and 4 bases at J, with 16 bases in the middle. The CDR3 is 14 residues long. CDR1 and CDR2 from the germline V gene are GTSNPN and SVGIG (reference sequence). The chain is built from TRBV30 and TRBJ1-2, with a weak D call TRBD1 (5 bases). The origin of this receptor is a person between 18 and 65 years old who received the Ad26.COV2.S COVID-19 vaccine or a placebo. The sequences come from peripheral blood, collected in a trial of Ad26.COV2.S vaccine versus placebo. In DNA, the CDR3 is TGTGCCTGGATCAAGCGGGGGTACGGCTATGGCTACACCTTC. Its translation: CAWIKRGYGYGYTF.